These T cell receptor beta chains were read from a single sample in a study of T cells in Graves' hyperthyroidism and ophthalmopathy. TCRdb called the multiplex PCR reads again in MiXCR, with one record for every CDR3 protein. There are over 350,000 distinct CDR3 sequences in the sample; over 13% occur only once, and 28% lies in the top ten. Sequencing was performed on blood. These receptors were taken from a man aged 50-60 years with Graves' ophthalmopathy. Each CDR3 is given with its conserved first and last residue. The order of the fields is CDR3 protein, CDR3 DNA, V gene, J gene, D gene, clone size. The D gene is left open where the match is weak. Only part of the rows carry a size: once, few, many, or a class if the clone is expanded.

cdr3_aa: CAWILGTGNTIYF
cdr3_nt: TGTGCCTGGATATTAGGGACCGGAAACACCATATATTTT
v_call: TRBV30
j_call: TRBJ1-3
d_call: .
clone_size: many

cdr3_aa: CASSPEPGQYNEQFF
cdr3_nt: TGCGCCAGCAGCCCGGAACCTGGACAGTACAATGAGCAGTTCTTC
v_call: TRBV5-1
j_call: TRBJ2-1
d_call: .
clone_size: many

cdr3_aa: CASNNRGDGTEAFF
cdr3_nt: TGTGCCAGCAACAACAGGGGCGATGGCACTGAAGCTTTCTTT
v_call: TRBV3-1
j_call: TRBJ1-1
d_call: TRBD1
clone_size: many

cdr3_aa: CSALGGGNEKLFF
cdr3_nt: TGCAGTGCCCTTGGAGGGGGGAATGAAAAACTGTTTTTT
v_call: TRBV20-1
j_call: TRBJ1-4
d_call: .
clone_size: .

cdr3_aa: CASSPLEGRSNEQYF
cdr3_nt: TGTGCCAGCAGCCCCCTAGAGGGTAGGTCGAACGAGCAGTACTTC
v_call: TRBV3-1
j_call: TRBJ2-7
d_call: .
clone_size: many

cdr3_aa: CASSFRQGGYEQYF
cdr3_nt: TGTGCCAGCAGTTTTAGACAGGGGGGGTACGAGCAGTACTTC
v_call: TRBV27
j_call: TRBJ2-7
d_call: TRBD1
clone_size: many

cdr3_aa: CAPRGGGRSYEQYF
cdr3_nt: TGCGCCCCCCGTGGGGGGGGGCGCTCCTACGAGCAGTACTTC
v_call: TRBV10-1
j_call: TRBJ2-7
d_call: .
clone_size: few

cdr3_aa: CASQLAIRKETQYF
cdr3_nt: TGTGCCAGCCAACTAGCGATCCGGAAAGAGACCCAGTACTTC
v_call: TRBV6-2/TRBV6-3
j_call: TRBJ2-5
d_call: TRBD2
clone_size: few

cdr3_aa: CASRPLARGQETQYF
cdr3_nt: TGTGCCAGCAGGCCCCTAGCGAGAGGCCAAGAGACCCAGTACTTC
v_call: TRBV6-1
j_call: TRBJ2-5
d_call: .
clone_size: few

cdr3_aa: CASSPDSLRLYEQYF
cdr3_nt: TGTGCCAGCAGTCCAGACAGTTTGCGACTCTACGAGCAGTACTTC
v_call: TRBV6-1
j_call: TRBJ2-7
d_call: .
clone_size: many

cdr3_aa: CASSTWTGLDYGYTF
cdr3_nt: TGTGCCAGTAGTACCTGGACAGGGCTTGACTATGGCTACACCTTC
v_call: TRBV19
j_call: TRBJ1-2
d_call: TRBD1
clone_size: .

cdr3_aa: CASSVGQSSGNTIYF
cdr3_nt: TGCGCCAGCAGCGTGGGACAGAGCTCTGGAAACACCATATATTTT
v_call: TRBV5-1
j_call: TRBJ1-3
d_call: TRBD1
clone_size: many

cdr3_aa: CASSRGPIQYF
cdr3_nt: TGTGCCAGCAGCCGCGGTCCCATTCAGTACTTC
v_call: TRBV11-2
j_call: TRBJ2-4
d_call: .
clone_size: .

cdr3_aa: CASSQDLQGAQDTGELFF
cdr3_nt: TGCGCCAGCAGCCAAGATTTACAGGGGGCGCAGGACACCGGGGAGCTGTTTTTT
v_call: TRBV4-1
j_call: TRBJ2-2
d_call: TRBD1
clone_size: .

cdr3_aa: CSSGQRNTEAFF
cdr3_nt: TGCAGCTCGGGACAGAGGAACACTGAAGCTTTCTTT
v_call: TRBV29-1
j_call: TRBJ1-1
d_call: TRBD1
clone_size: many

cdr3_aa: CATAERPADEQFF
cdr3_nt: TGTGCCACAGCGGAACGCCCCGCCGATGAGCAGTTCTTC
v_call: TRBV19
j_call: TRBJ2-1
d_call: .
clone_size: many

cdr3_aa: CASSQDTTGGYTF
cdr3_nt: TGTGCCAGCAGCCAAGATACGACAGGGGGCTACACCTTC
v_call: TRBV3-1
j_call: TRBJ1-2
d_call: TRBD1
clone_size: many

cdr3_aa: CASSRTGSSSDTQYF
cdr3_nt: TGTGCCAGTAGCAGGACAGGGTCTTCGTCAGATACGCAGTATTTT
v_call: TRBV19
j_call: TRBJ2-3
d_call: TRBD1
clone_size: many

cdr3_aa: CASSQLRQGMTEKLFF
cdr3_nt: TGTGCCAGCAGCCAATTACGACAGGGAATGACGGAAAAACTGTTTTTT
v_call: TRBV14
j_call: TRBJ1-4
d_call: TRBD1
clone_size: .

cdr3_aa: CASSSGGLPTDEQFF
cdr3_nt: TGTGCCAGCAGCTCAGGGGGCCTCCCCACGGATGAGCAGTTCTTC
v_call: TRBV4-2
j_call: TRBJ2-1
d_call: TRBD1
clone_size: many

cdr3_aa: CASSLEGDRNEQFF
cdr3_nt: TGTGCCAGCAGCCTAGAGGGAGATCGGAATGAGCAGTTCTTC
v_call: TRBV3-1
j_call: TRBJ2-1
d_call: .
clone_size: many

cdr3_aa: CASSALGPYEQYF
cdr3_nt: TGTGCCAGCAGTGCCCTGGGCCCCTACGAGCAGTACTTC
v_call: TRBV6-1
j_call: TRBJ2-7
d_call: .
clone_size: many

cdr3_aa: CASSTGLAGYDYEQFF
cdr3_nt: TGTGCCAGCAGCACAGGACTAGCGGGGTACGACTATGAGCAGTTCTTC
v_call: TRBV11-2
j_call: TRBJ2-1
d_call: TRBD2
clone_size: .

cdr3_aa: CASNGLAGVLNEQYF
cdr3_nt: TGTGCCAGCAATGGACTAGCGGGAGTACTCAATGAGCAGTACTTC
v_call: TRBV6-2/TRBV6-3
j_call: TRBJ2-7
d_call: TRBD2
clone_size: .

cdr3_aa: CAWKGLDTEAFF
cdr3_nt: TGTGCCTGGAAGGGGTTAGACACTGAAGCTTTCTTT
v_call: TRBV30
j_call: TRBJ1-1
d_call: .
clone_size: many

cdr3_aa: CASSISLASGRFDTQYF
cdr3_nt: TGTGCCAGTAGTATCTCTCTTGCTAGCGGGAGGTTTGATACGCAGTATTTT
v_call: TRBV19
j_call: TRBJ2-3
d_call: TRBD2
clone_size: .

cdr3_aa: CASSPGTGGGYEQYF
cdr3_nt: TGTGCCAGCAGTCCTGGGACAGGGGGCGGCTACGAGCAGTACTTC
v_call: TRBV27
j_call: TRBJ2-7
d_call: TRBD1
clone_size: .

cdr3_aa: CASSSPLGRERGETQYF
cdr3_nt: TGTGCCAGCAGCTCCCCTCTGGGGCGGGAGAGGGGAGAGACCCAGTACTTC
v_call: TRBV7-9
j_call: TRBJ2-5
d_call: TRBD2
clone_size: many

cdr3_aa: CASSTKGTNSYGYTF
cdr3_nt: TGTGCCAGTAGTACCAAGGGAACCAATTCCTATGGCTACACCTTC
v_call: TRBV19
j_call: TRBJ1-2
d_call: .
clone_size: few

cdr3_aa: CASRDKSAAGPTGELFF
cdr3_nt: TGTGCCAGCAGAGACAAATCCGCCGCAGGGCCGACCGGGGAGCTGTTTTTT
v_call: TRBV13
j_call: TRBJ2-2
d_call: .
clone_size: few

cdr3_aa: CSVPRQGRRDEQFF
cdr3_nt: TGCAGCGTTCCCAGGCAGGGACGGCGGGATGAGCAGTTCTTC
v_call: TRBV29-1
j_call: TRBJ2-1
d_call: .
clone_size: .

cdr3_aa: CASNEYAYNEQFF
cdr3_nt: TGTGCCAGCAATGAGTACGCCTACAATGAGCAGTTCTTC
v_call: TRBV2
j_call: TRBJ2-1
d_call: .
clone_size: many

cdr3_aa: CASDLDNYGYTF
cdr3_nt: TGTGCCAGCGATCTAGACAACTATGGCTACACCTTC
v_call: TRBV12-3/TRBV12-4
j_call: TRBJ1-2
d_call: .
clone_size: few

cdr3_aa: CASSPYREKIYNEQFF
cdr3_nt: TGTGCCAGCAGTCCGTACAGGGAGAAAATCTACAATGAGCAGTTCTTC
v_call: TRBV27
j_call: TRBJ2-1
d_call: .
clone_size: many

cdr3_aa: CATSKPHILLNTEAFF
cdr3_nt: TGTGCCACCAGTAAGCCACACATACTCTTAAACACTGAAGCTTTCTTT
v_call: TRBV24-1
j_call: TRBJ1-1
d_call: .
clone_size: many

cdr3_aa: CASRPLRQGMVWEKLFF
cdr3_nt: TGTGCCAGTAGACCACTGCGGCAGGGGATGGTCTGGGAAAAACTGTTTTTT
v_call: TRBV19
j_call: TRBJ1-4
d_call: .
clone_size: few

cdr3_aa: CASSFYICSAPSGSSGTDTQYF
cdr3_nt: .
v_call: TRBV11-2
j_call: TRBJ2-3
d_call: .
clone_size: once

cdr3_aa: CASSLGHTDTQYF
cdr3_nt: TGTGCCAGCAGCTTGGGCCACACAGATACGCAGTATTTT
v_call: TRBV5-5
j_call: TRBJ2-3
d_call: .
clone_size: few

cdr3_aa: CASSTQGASNQPQHF
cdr3_nt: TGTGCCAGCAGTACACAGGGGGCTAGCAATCAGCCCCAGCATTTT
v_call: TRBV6-1
j_call: TRBJ1-5
d_call: TRBD1
clone_size: few

cdr3_aa: CSARLVKETQYF
cdr3_nt: TGCAGTGCGCGACTAGTTAAAGAGACCCAGTACTTC
v_call: TRBV20-1
j_call: TRBJ2-5
d_call: .
clone_size: .

cdr3_aa: CAWSVRGGAFF
cdr3_nt: TGTGCCTGGAGTGTTAGGGGGGGAGCTTTCTTT
v_call: TRBV30
j_call: TRBJ1-1
d_call: .
clone_size: many